The entry below gives a single T cell receptor beta chain sequence along with its context. The sample originates from a study of T cell changes during pregnancy in multiple sclerosis. Only in-frame clones appear in the TCRdb table, and some are missing; sequencing was by immunoSEQ multiplex PCR. Altogether 50,000 to 55,000 clones are present, about 94% being singletons, with the ten largest covering approximately 0.39%. The CDR3 has 16 amino acids. Germline V CDR1 and CDR2: SGHTS, YDEGEE. Trimming shortened V by 4 bases and J by 0 bases, and 14 bases separated the two germline ends. The V gene is TRBV5-8, the J gene TRBJ2-1; tentative D call: TRBD2 (5 bases). The sequence was collected from a female donor with multiple sclerosis, enrolled in a pregnancy study. This material consisted of CD4+ T cells from peripheral blood mononuclear cells, taken after pregnancy. The CDR3 DNA reads as TGTGCCAGCAGCATGGGGAGCGGCAGCTCCTACAATGAGCAGTTCTTC. It yields the protein CASSMGSGSSYNEQFF.